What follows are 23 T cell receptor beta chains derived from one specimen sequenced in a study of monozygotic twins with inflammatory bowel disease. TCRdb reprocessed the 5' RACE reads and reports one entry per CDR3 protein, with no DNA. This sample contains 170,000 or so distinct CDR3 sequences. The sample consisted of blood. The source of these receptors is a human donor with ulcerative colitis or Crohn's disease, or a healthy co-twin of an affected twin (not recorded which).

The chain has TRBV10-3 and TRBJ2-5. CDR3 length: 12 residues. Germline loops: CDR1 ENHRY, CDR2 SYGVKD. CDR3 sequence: CAIALAEETQYF.

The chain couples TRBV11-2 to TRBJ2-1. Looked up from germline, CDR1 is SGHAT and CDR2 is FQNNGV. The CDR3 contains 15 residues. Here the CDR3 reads CASSLESSSYNEQFF. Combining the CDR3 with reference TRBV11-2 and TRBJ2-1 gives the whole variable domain EAGVAQSPRYKIIEKRQSVAFWCNPISGHATLYWYQQILGQGPKLLIQFQNNGVVDDSQLPKDRFSAERLKGVDSTLKIQPAKLEDSAVYLCASSLESSSYNEQFFGPGTRLTVL.

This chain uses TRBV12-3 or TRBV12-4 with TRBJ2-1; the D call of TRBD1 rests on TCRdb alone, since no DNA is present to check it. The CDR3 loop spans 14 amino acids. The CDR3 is CASSFVVGPGEQFF.

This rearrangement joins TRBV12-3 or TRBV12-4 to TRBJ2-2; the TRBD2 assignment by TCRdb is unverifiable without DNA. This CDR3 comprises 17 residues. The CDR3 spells CASSLAGPRGSTGELFF.

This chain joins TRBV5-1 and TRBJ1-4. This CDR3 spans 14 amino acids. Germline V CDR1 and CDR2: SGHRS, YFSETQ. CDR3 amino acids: CASSLWSGEEKLFF.

CDR3 loop: CASSLVYALSNTGELFF. J is TRBJ2-2 and V is TRBV7-2; TCRdb picks TRBD1, but there is no DNA to check that call. The CDR3 length is 17 residues. Germline V gene data show CDR1 as SGHTA and CDR2 as FQGNSA.

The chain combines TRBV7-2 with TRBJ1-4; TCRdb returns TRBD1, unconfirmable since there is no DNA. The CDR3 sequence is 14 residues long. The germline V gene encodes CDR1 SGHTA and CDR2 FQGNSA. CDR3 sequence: CASSRLGLGEKLFF. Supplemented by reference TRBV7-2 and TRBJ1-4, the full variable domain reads GAGVSQSPSNKVTEKGKDVELRCDPISGHTALYWYRQSLGQGLEFLIYFQGNSAPDKSGLPSDRFSAERTGGSVSTLTIQRTQQEDSAVYLCASSRLGLGEKLFFGSGTQLSVL.

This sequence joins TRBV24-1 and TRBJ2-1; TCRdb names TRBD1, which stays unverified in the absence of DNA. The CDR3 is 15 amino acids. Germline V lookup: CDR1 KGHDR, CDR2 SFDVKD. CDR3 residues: CATSDPGQGYNEQFF.

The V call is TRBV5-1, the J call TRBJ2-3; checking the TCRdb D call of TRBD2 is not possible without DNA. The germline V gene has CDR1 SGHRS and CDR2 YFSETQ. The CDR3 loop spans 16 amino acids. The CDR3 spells CASSLGSSDSTDTQYF.

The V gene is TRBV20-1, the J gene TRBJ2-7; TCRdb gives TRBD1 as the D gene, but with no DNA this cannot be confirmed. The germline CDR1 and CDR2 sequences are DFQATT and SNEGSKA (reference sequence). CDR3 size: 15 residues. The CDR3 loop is CSARDLAGDIYEQYF.

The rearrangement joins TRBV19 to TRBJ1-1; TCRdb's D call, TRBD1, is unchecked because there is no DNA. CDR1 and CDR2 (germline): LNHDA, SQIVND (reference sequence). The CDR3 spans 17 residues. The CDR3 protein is CASSTFRDSGWGTEAFF.

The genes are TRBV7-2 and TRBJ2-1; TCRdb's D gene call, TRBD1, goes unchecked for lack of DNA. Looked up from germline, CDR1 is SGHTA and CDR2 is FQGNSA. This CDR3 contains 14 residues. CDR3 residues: CASTPISSYNEQFF.

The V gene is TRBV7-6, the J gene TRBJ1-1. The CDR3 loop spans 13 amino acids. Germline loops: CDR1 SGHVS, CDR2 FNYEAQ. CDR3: CASSLAGVREAFF.

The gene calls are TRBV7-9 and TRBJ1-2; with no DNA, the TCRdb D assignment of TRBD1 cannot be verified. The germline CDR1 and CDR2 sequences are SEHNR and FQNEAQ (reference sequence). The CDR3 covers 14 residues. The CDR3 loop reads CASSSTGRYYGYTF.

Here the CDR3 reads CAWMGGSYEQYF. The chain carries TRBV30 and TRBJ2-7; TCRdb picks TRBD1, but there is no DNA to check that call. The CDR3 is made up of 12 amino acids. Germline lookup yields CDR1 GTSNPN and CDR2 SVGIG (reference sequence).

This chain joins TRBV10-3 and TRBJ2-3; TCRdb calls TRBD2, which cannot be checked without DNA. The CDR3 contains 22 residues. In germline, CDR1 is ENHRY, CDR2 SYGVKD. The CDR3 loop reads CAISAQALIGRTGSFSTDTQYF.

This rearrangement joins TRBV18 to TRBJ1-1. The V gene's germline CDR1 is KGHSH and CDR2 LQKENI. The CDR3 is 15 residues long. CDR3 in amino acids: CASSPRLSENTEVFF.

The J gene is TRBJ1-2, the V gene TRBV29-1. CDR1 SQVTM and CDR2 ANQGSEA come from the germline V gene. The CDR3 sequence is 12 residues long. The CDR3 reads CSVDSGQPGYTF. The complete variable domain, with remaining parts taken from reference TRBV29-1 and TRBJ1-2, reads SAVISQKPSRDICQRGTSLTIQCQVDSQVTMMFWYRQQPGQSLTLIATANQGSEATYESGFVIDKFPISRPNLTFSTLTVSNMSPEDSSIYLCSVDSGQPGYTFGSGTRLTVV.

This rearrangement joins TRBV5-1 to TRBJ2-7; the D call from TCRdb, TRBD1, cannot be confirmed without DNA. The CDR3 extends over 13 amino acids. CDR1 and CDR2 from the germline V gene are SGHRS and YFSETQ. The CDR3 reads CASSLAPRYEQYF. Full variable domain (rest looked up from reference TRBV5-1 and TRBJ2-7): KAGVTQTPRYLIKTRGQQVTLSCSPISGHRSVSWYQQTPGQGLQFLFEYFSETQRNKGNFPGRFSGRQFSNSRSEMNVSTLELGDSALYLCASSLAPRYEQYFGPGTRLTVT.

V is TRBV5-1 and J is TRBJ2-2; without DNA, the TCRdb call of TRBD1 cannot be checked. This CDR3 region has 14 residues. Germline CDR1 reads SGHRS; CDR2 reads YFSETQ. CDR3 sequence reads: CASIPGHNTGELFF.

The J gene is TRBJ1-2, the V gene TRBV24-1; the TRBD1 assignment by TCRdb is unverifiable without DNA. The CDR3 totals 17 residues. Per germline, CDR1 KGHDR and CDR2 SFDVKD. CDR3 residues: CATSDSVSGSTHYGYTF.

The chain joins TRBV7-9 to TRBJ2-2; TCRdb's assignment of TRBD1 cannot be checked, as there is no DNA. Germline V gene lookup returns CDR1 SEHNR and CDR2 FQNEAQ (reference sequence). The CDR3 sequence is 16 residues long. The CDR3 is CASSLNHQGATGELFF.

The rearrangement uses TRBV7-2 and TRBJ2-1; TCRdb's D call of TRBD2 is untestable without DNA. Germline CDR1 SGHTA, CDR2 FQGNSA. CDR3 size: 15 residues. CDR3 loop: CASSPSRTSFSEQFF.